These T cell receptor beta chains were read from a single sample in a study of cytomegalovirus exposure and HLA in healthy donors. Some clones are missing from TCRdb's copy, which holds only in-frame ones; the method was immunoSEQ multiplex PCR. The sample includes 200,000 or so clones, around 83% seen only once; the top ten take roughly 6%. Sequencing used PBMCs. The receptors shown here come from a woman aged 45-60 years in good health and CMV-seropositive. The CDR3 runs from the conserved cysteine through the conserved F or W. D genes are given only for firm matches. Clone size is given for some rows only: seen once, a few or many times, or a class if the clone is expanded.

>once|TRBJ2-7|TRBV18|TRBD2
CASSPPGLASGEHGQYF
TGTGCCAGCTCACCACCGGGACTAGCATCCGGCGAACACGGGCAGTACTTC
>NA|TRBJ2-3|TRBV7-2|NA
CASSLAASSSTDTQYF
TGTGCCAGCAGCTTAGCCGCTAGCAGTAGCACAGATACGCAGTATTTT
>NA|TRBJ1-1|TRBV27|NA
CASSSPGLRSEAFF
TGTGCCAGCAGTTCTCCGGGACTCAGATCGGAAGCTTTCTTT
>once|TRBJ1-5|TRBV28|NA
CASKNHRDFQPQHF
TGTGCCAGCAAAAATCACAGGGATTTTCAGCCCCAGCATTTT
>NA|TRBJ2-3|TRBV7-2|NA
CASSLVSDTQYF
TGTGCCAGCAGCTTAGTCTCAGATACGCAGTATTTT
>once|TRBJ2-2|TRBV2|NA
CASREELTGELFF
TGTGCCAGCAGAGAGGAGCTTACCGGGGAGCTGTTTTTT
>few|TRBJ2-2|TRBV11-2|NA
CASSPNGGSGELFF
TGTGCCAGCAGCCCTAATGGGGGGTCCGGGGAGCTGTTTTTT
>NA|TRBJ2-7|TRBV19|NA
CASSMGQGPTYEQYF
TGTGCCAGTAGTATGGGCCAGGGCCCGACCTACGAGCAGTACTTC
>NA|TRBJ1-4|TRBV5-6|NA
CASSLGTRNEKLFF
TGTGCCAGCAGCTTGGGTACCAGAAATGAAAAACTGTTTTTT
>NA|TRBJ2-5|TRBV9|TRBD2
CASSVAGLAGGQETQYF
TGTGCCAGCAGCGTAGCCGGACTAGCGGGGGGGCAGGAGACCCAGTACTTC
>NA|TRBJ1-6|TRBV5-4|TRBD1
CASSLGDRDEPPLHF
TGTGCCAGCAGCTTGGGGGACAGGGATGAGCCACCCCTCCACTTT
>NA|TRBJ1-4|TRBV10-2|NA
CASSSQGLTNEKLFF
TGCGCCAGCAGTAGCCAGGGGTTAACTAATGAAAAACTGTTTTTT
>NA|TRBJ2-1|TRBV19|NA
CASSIYPPIDNEQFF
TGTGCCAGTAGTATATACCCCCCTATCGACAATGAGCAGTTCTTC
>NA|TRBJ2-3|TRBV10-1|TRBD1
CASSESGTGRNTQYF
TGCGCCAGCAGTGAGTCAGGGACAGGGCGAAATACGCAGTATTTT
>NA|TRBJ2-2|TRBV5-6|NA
CASSPEEGANTGELFF
TGTGCCAGCAGTCCAGAAGAAGGGGCCAACACCGGGGAGCTGTTTTTT
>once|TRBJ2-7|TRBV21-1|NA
CASSSHRRVTGYEQYF
TGTGCCAGCAGCTCCCATAGGCGGGTCACGGGATACGAGCAGTACTTC
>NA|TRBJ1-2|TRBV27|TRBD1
CASRRTGGAYGYTF
TGTGCCAGCAGGCGGACAGGAGGGGCCTATGGCTACACCTTC
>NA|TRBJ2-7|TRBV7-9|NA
CASSHDLTHEQYF
TGTGCCAGCAGCCACGATCTAACCCACGAGCAGTACTTC
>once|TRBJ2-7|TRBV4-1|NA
CASSQDRGNAYEQYF
TGCGCCAGCAGCCAAGATCGGGGGAATGCCTACGAGCAGTACTTC
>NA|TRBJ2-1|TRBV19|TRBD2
CASSMGGLAGKYNEQFF
TGTGCCAGTAGTATGGGGGGACTAGCGGGGAAATACAATGAGCAGTTCTTC
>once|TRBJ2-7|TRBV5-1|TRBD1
CASSRDTQGAYEQYF
TGCGCCAGCAGCCGGGACACCCAGGGGGCCTACGAGCAGTACTTC
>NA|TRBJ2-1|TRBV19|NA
CASSSRGPNYAGQFF
TGTGCCAGTAGTAGCAGGGGCCCCAATTACGCGGGGCAGTTCTTC
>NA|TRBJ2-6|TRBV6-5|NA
CASSSGSGANVLTF
TGTGCCAGCAGTTCCGGTTCCGGGGCCAACGTCCTGACTTTC
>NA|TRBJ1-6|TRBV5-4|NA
CASSREPNNSPLHF
TGTGCCAGCAGCCGGGAGCCTAACAATTCACCCCTCCACTTT
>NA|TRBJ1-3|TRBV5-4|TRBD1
CASSPTGTAPGNTIYF
TGTGCCAGCAGCCCAACCGGGACAGCGCCTGGAAACACCATATATTTT
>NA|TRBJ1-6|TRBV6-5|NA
CASSYMSSYNSPLHF
TGTGCCAGCAGTTACATGTCCAGTTATAATTCACCCCTCCACTTT
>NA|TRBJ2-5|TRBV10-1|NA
CASSVGGGEVGETQYF
TGCGCCAGCAGTGTTGGTGGCGGGGAGGTTGGAGAGACCCAGTACTTC
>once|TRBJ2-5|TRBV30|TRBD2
CAWSVGLALETQYF
TGTGCCTGGAGTGTGGGACTAGCTCTAGAGACCCAGTACTTC
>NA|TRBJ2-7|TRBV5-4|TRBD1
CASGGQGKYEQYF
TGTGCCAGCGGCGGACAGGGGAAATACGAGCAGTACTTC
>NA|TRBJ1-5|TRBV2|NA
CASTYASNQPQHF
TGTGCCAGCACCTATGCGAGCAATCAGCCCCAGCATTTT
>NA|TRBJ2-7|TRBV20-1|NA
CSANRVYEQYF
TGCAGTGCGAACAGGGTCTACGAGCAGTACTTC
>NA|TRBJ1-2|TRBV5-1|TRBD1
CASSLGTGGGYTF
TGCGCCAGCAGTCTGGGGACAGGGGGCGGCTACACCTTC
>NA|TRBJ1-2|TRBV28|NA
CASSFYQGGDGYTF
TGTGCCAGCAGTTTTTACCAGGGAGGGGATGGCTACACCTTC
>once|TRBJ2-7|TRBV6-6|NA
CASRTTGSYEQYF
TGTGCCAGCAGAACTACCGGCTCCTACGAGCAGTACTTC
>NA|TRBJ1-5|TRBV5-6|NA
CASSLGVGRGNQPQHF
TGTGCCAGCAGCTTGGGGGTAGGGAGGGGGAATCAGCCCCAGCATTTT
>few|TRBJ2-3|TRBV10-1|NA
CASSEGGVRADTQYF
TGCGCCAGCAGTGAGGGAGGAGTGAGAGCAGATACGCAGTATTTT
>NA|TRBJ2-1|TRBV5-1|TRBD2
CASSSAGWDEQFF
TGCGCCAGCAGCTCAGCGGGATGGGATGAGCAGTTCTTC
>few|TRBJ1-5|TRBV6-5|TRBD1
CASKGQGDNQPQHF
TGTGCCAGCAAAGGACAGGGAGACAATCAGCCCCAGCATTTT
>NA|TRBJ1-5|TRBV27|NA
CASSSNLFGTRFHSNQPQHF
TGTGCCAGCAGTTCGAACCTCTTCGGGACAAGGTTCCATAGCAATCAGCCCCAGCATTTT
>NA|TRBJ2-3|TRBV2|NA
CASMGRRRDTDTQYF
TGTGCCAGCATGGGGCGTCGCAGGGATACAGATACGCAGTATTTT
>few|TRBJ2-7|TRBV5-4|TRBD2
CASSLGGRAYEQYF
TGTGCCAGCAGCTTGGGGGGGAGGGCCTACGAGCAGTACTTC
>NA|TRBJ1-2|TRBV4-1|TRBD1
CASSHNFPDRRYGYTF
TGCGCCAGCAGCCATAATTTCCCGGACAGGCGGTATGGCTACACCTTC
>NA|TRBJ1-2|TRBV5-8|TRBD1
CASAATRTGSYGYTF
TGTGCCAGCGCTGCCACCCGGACAGGGTCCTATGGCTACACCTTC
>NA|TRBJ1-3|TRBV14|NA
CASSLRQASSGNTIYF
TGTGCCAGCAGCCTCCGACAGGCTTCCTCTGGAAACACCATATATTTT
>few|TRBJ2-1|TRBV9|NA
CASSVDGTPYNEQFF
TGTGCCAGCAGCGTAGATGGGACTCCCTACAATGAGCAGTTCTTC
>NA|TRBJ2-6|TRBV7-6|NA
CASSLGSSGANVLTF
TGTGCCAGCAGCTTGGGGAGCTCTGGGGCCAACGTCCTGACTTTC
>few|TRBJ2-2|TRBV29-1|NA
CSVVTGGGELFF
TGCAGCGTTGTAACAGGTGGTGGAGAGCTGTTTTTT
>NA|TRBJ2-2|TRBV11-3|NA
CASSTGIVSGELFF
TGTGCCAGCAGCACAGGGATAGTATCCGGGGAGCTGTTTTTT
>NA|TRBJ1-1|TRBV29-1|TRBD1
CSVEVGTDTEAFF
TGCAGCGTTGAGGTCGGGACAGACACTGAAGCTTTCTTT
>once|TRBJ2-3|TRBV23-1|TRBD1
CASSPGQGGTDTQYF
TGCGCCAGCAGCCCGGGACAGGGAGGCACAGATACGCAGTATTTT